The 28 T cell receptor beta chains below come from one sample, sequenced in a study of T-cell memory formation after mild COVID-19. Each CDR3 protein is one row after TCRdb ran MiXCR on the 5' RACE reads. The sample contains some 15,000 distinct CDR3 sequences, roughly 19% of which appear only once. The sequenced material came from PBMCs or a T cell subset sorted from them (not recorded which). The origin of the receptors is an adult woman who had mild COVID-19 (a few samples of this study predate the infection). Cell type and time point are not known.

In its sample, this clonotype was seen many times. The V gene is TRBV27, the J gene TRBJ2-3; tentative D call: TRBD2 (6 bases). The CDR3 covers 11 residues. Per the germline V gene, CDR1 is MNHEY and CDR2 is SMNVEV (reference sequence). The V and J ends lost 8 bases and 6 bases respectively, with 9 bases between them. The DNA of the CDR3 is TGTGCCAGCGGACTATTGGATACGCAGTATTTT. Its protein product is CASGLLDTQYF.

This clonotype showed up many times. V gene TRBV29-1 combines with J gene TRBJ1-1, with TRBD1 as a possible D gene (5 bases). Trimming shortened V by 4 bases and J by 4 bases, and 16 bases separated the two germline ends. CDR3 size: 14 residues. CDR1 and CDR2 (germline): SQVTM, ANQGSEA. The CDR3 loop is CSVGGLWGGTEAFF. CDR3 nucleotide sequence: TGCAGCGTTGGGGGTTTGTGGGGGGGCACTGAAGCTTTCTTT.

Many counts were recorded for this clonotype. The chain couples TRBV7-9 to TRBJ2-7; D remains unclear. The ends were cut back, 9 bases at V and 3 bases at J, with 18 bases in the middle. Germline V gene data show CDR1 as SEHNR and CDR2 as FQNEAQ (reference sequence). This CDR3 region has 14 residues. Here the CDR3 DNA reads TGTGCCAGTAATTCGTTTGAGAGCGACTACGAGCAGTACTTC. Residues: CASNSFESDYEQYF.

V usage is TRBV20-1 and J usage is TRBJ2-1; 13 bases are shared with TRBD2. Germline V CDR1 and CDR2: DFQATT, SNEGSKA (reference sequence). The CDR3 covers 16 residues. Trimming cost V 3 bases and J 2 bases; bases outside gene matches: 4. Written as DNA, the CDR3 is TGCAGTGCTAGTGAACTAGCGGGGGGGACCTACAATGAGCAGTTCTTC. It yields the protein CSASELAGGTYNEQFF.

This clonotype appeared many times. The chain recombines TRBV12-3 or TRBV12-4 with TRBJ1-1; D may be TRBD1 (6 bases). This CDR3 contains 15 residues. The V gene lost 7 bases and the J gene lost 1 base, with 16 bases spanning the gap. This CDR3 is CASTPVDRRNTEAFF. CDR3 sequence (DNA): TGTGCCAGCACCCCTGTCGACAGGAGGAACACTGAAGCTTTCTTT.

This clonotype has a count of ten or more. The rearrangement uses TRBV14 and TRBJ2-1, with 10 bases that match TRBD2. The CDR3 extends over 13 amino acids. Germline V CDR1 and CDR2: SGHDN, FVKESK. The V gene end was trimmed by 3 bases and the J gene end by 10 bases; junction bases not matched to a gene: 3. Here the CDR3 reads CASSHLLAGEQFF. In DNA form, the CDR3 reads TGTGCCAGCAGCCACCTACTAGCGGGAGAGCAGTTCTTC.

This clonotype was counted once. This sequence joins TRBV6-2 or TRBV6-3 and TRBJ1-1, with no clear D. V gave up 7 bases and J gave up 2 bases, with 14 bases separating them. The germline V gene encodes CDR1 MNHEY and CDR2 SVGEGT. The length of the CDR3 is 14 residues. DNA of the CDR3: TGTGCCAGCATAAATAATGAGGTCAACACTGAAGCTTTCTTT. This sequence encodes CASINNEVNTEAFF.

The V gene is TRBV7-2, the J gene TRBJ2-3; 8 bases are a match to TRBD1. This CDR3 spans 17 amino acids. With V trimmed by 1 base and J by 3 bases, 9 bases remained unmatched. Germline V lookup: CDR1 SGHTA, CDR2 FQGNSA. CDR3 DNA: TGTGCCAGCAGCTTAGTAACGGGCAGGGGGCAAACAGATACGCAGTATTTT. This translates into CASSLVTGRGQTDTQYF.

This clonotype was recorded at least ten times. V usage is TRBV7-9 and J usage is TRBJ2-3; D gene unclear. The CDR3 length is 14 residues. The germline CDR1 and CDR2 sequences are SEHNR and FQNEAQ (reference sequence). The ends were cut back, 1 base at V and 4 bases at J, with 9 bases in the middle. CDR3 in amino acids: CASSLVVQPDTQYF. The CDR3 nucleotides read TGTGCCAGCAGCTTAGTGGTACAGCCAGATACGCAGTATTTT.

Ten or more counts support this clonotype. The rearrangement links TRBV7-9 to TRBJ2-5; D gene ambiguous. The CDR3 has 15 amino acids. V was cut by 0 bases and J by 1 base, with 9 bases left in between. Per germline, CDR1 SEHNR and CDR2 FQNEAQ (reference sequence). The CDR3 DNA is TGTGCCAGCAGCTTAGCGTCGCACTCCCAAGAGACCCAGTACTTC. This gives the protein CASSLASHSQETQYF.

The sample holds many counts of this clonotype. The gene calls are TRBV7-3 and TRBJ1-1, with D unclear. The V and J ends lost 4 bases and 3 bases respectively, with 9 bases between them. The germline gives CDR1 SGHTA, CDR2 FQGTGA. The CDR3 consists of 13 residues. CDR3 sequence: CASSYRFDTEAFF. The CDR3 nucleotides are TGTGCCAGCAGCTATCGGTTCGACACTGAAGCTTTCTTT.

Ten or more counts support this clonotype. The rearrangement links TRBV6-2 or TRBV6-3 to TRBJ2-2, with D maybe TRBD2 (6 bases). CDR1 and CDR2 from the germline V gene are MNHEY and SVGEGT. This CDR3 spans 13 amino acids. V shed 11 bases and J shed 7 bases, with 17 bases lying between them. DNA of the CDR3: TGTGCCCTGGACCGGGAGAAAAACGGGGAGCTGTTTTTT. As protein: CALDREKNGELFF.

This clonotype was found many times. The J gene is TRBJ2-2, the V gene TRBV15; D remains unclear. With 3 bases removed from V and 4 bases from J, the gap between germline ends came to 9 bases. The CDR3 sequence is 14 residues long. Germline V lookup: CDR1 LNHNV, CDR2 YYDKDF (reference sequence). The CDR3 protein is CATSRLVGTGELFF. In DNA form, the CDR3 reads TGTGCCACCAGCAGGCTGGTGGGCACCGGGGAGCTGTTTTTT.

This clonotype was found many times. The chain combines TRBV7-8 with TRBJ1-5, with D maybe TRBD1 (6 bases). The CDR3 has 14 amino acids. V dropped 5 bases and J dropped 7 bases, with 15 bases sitting between them. Per the germline V gene, CDR1 is SGHVS and CDR2 is FQNEAQ. CDR3 region: CASSHQGWGQPQHF. The CDR3 coding sequence is TGTGCCAGCAGCCATCAGGGGTGGGGCCAGCCCCAGCATTTT.

This clonotype was detected many times. The chain links TRBV10-3 to TRBJ2-1; 10 bases fit TRBD2. Looked up from germline, CDR1 is ENHRY and CDR2 is SYGVKD. V dropped 2 bases and J dropped 1; count of bases not matched to a gene: 2. This CDR3 region has 16 residues. The CDR3 protein is CAISETSGVSYNEQFF. For the CDR3, the DNA is TGTGCCATCAGTGAGACTAGCGGGGTGTCCTACAATGAGCAGTTCTTC.

The CDR3 coding sequence is TGTGCCAGCAGCTTGGAAGGGGTAGGACAAGAGACCCAGTACTTC. Amino acids: CASSLEGVGQETQYF. The V call is TRBV5-5, the J call TRBJ2-5; a possible D gene is TRBD1 (5 bases). This CDR3 comprises 15 residues. Germline V gene lookup returns CDR1 SGHKS and CDR2 YYEKEE (reference sequence). Between the trimmed V and J ends, which lost 0 bases and 2 bases, there was a span of 11 bases. The variable domain in full, completed from reference TRBV5-5 and TRBJ2-5, reads DAGVTQSPTHLIKTRGQQVTLRCSPISGHKSVSWYQQVLGQGPQFIFQYYEKEERGRGNFPDRFSARQFPNYSSELNVNALLLGDSALYLCASSLEGVGQETQYFGPGTRLLVL.

This clonotype appeared many times. This chain links TRBV6-4 with TRBJ2-1, with a possible D match to TRBD2 (6 bases). This CDR3 region has 15 residues. V was cut by 9 bases and J by 7 bases, with 22 bases left in between. Per the germline V gene, CDR1 is MRHNA and CDR2 is SNTAGT. The CDR3 DNA reads as TGTGCCAGTTCCCGTATGGGAGGATATCCTAATGAGCAGTTCTTC. Translated: CASSRMGGYPNEQFF.

The chain carries TRBV12-3 or TRBV12-4 and TRBJ2-5; D is perhaps TRBD2 (7 bases). Trimming pared 4 bases from V and 4 bases from J, leaving 19 bases between. The CDR3 length is 16 residues. The CDR3 DNA sequence: TGTGCCAGCAGTTCTCTCAGGGGACCGGGGGGAGAGACCCAGTACTTC. It specifies CASSSLRGPGGETQYF.

Many counts were recorded for this clonotype. The V and J genes are TRBV6-6 and TRBJ2-1, with TRBD1 identical over 9 bases. The CDR3 covers 16 residues. V lost 0 bases and J lost 5; bases outside the gene matches: 5. In germline, CDR1 is MNHNY, CDR2 SVGAGI (reference sequence). CDR3 in DNA: TGTGCCAGCAGTTACTCCATACAGGGGGCGAACAATGAGCAGTTCTTC. Protein product: CASSYSIQGANNEQFF.

This clonotype was found many times. This chain uses TRBV24-1 with TRBJ2-3, with 11 positions matching TRBD2. In germline, CDR1 is KGHDR, CDR2 SFDVKD. Losses at the gene ends were 9 bases for V and 2 bases for J; bases not matched to a gene: 3. The length of the CDR3 is 14 residues. The CDR3 spells CATGGLADTDTQYF. CDR3 DNA: TGTGCCACCGGGGGACTAGCGGACACAGATACGCAGTATTTT.

The chain has TRBV2 and TRBJ2-1, with 10 nucleotides matching TRBD2. CDR1 SNHLY and CDR2 FYNNEI come from the germline V gene. The CDR3 totals 15 residues. J lost 5 bases, V lost 6 bases, and 7 bases had no gene match. For the CDR3, the DNA is TGTGCCAGCAGGCCAAGCGGGGGGGCCCACAATGAGCAGTTCTTC. Encoded protein: CASRPSGGAHNEQFF.

The table lists this clonotype with many counts. The chain uses TRBV6-1 and TRBJ2-7; the D is unclear. V lost 1 base and J 3 bases, leaving 7 bases between the germline ends. Germline CDR1 MNHNS, CDR2 SASEGT. The CDR3 covers 13 residues. The CDR3 region is CASSEVGNYEQYF. The CDR3 DNA reads TGTGCCAGCAGTGAAGTAGGAAACTACGAGCAGTACTTC.

This clonotype was seen repeatedly, ten times or more. The CDR3 here is CASDPGQGFHEQYF. The CDR3 DNA reads TGTGCCAGCGATCCGGGACAGGGGTTCCACGAGCAGTACTTC. V is TRBV25-1 and J is TRBJ2-7; 10 bases are a match to TRBD1. Germline V gene lookup returns CDR1 MGHDK and CDR2 SYGVNS. Germline trimming cut 8 bases from V and 5 bases from J; bases unmatched to any gene: 9. The CDR3 spans 14 residues.

This clonotype was counted at least ten times. The chain has TRBV5-1 and TRBJ2-7, with a weak D call TRBD1 (6 bases). V dropped 0 bases and J dropped 1 base, with 14 bases sitting between them. The CDR3 is made up of 16 amino acids. CDR1 and CDR2 (germline): SGHRS, YFSETQ. The DNA for the CDR3 is TGCGCCAGCAGCTTGGCCGGGGCAGGGGCGTCCTACGAGCAGTACTTC. Protein sequence: CASSLAGAGASYEQYF.

This clonotype was counted at least ten times. J is TRBJ1-1 and V is TRBV11-1, with TRBD1 as a possible D gene (5 bases). The CDR3 length is 16 residues. CDR1 SGHAT and CDR2 FQDESV come from the germline V gene (reference sequence). Trimming pared 9 bases from V and 1 base from J, leaving 21 bases between. CDR3 nucleotide sequence: TGTGCCAGTACTTTAATGCGGGGCTCCCAGAACACTGAAGCTTTCTTT. Amino acid sequence: CASTLMRGSQNTEAFF.

There are many counts of this clonotype. The rearrangement links TRBV12-5 to TRBJ2-7, with 7 bases that match TRBD2. CDR1 is LGHNT and CDR2 is FRNRAP in the germline V gene. J was trimmed by 2 bases and V by 2 bases; bases with no gene match: 9. The CDR3 runs to 16 residues. CDR3 region: CASGLPSGGSTYEQYF. The CDR3, as DNA: TGTGCTAGTGGTTTGCCCTCCGGGGGGTCCACCTACGAGCAGTACTTC.

This clonotype was seen ten or more times. The J gene is TRBJ1-1, the V gene TRBV7-8, with TRBD1 matching 10 bases. J was trimmed by 4 bases and V by 5 bases; bases with no gene match: 10. The CDR3 spans 16 residues. The germline V gene has CDR1 SGHVS and CDR2 FQNEAQ. CDR3 in amino acids: CASSDFPGQGFTEAFF. As DNA, the CDR3 is TGTGCCAGCAGCGATTTCCCGGGACAGGGGTTCACTGAAGCTTTCTTT.

This clonotype was seen at least ten times. V and J are TRBV7-2 and TRBJ2-7; TRBD1 might be the D (5 bases). Per the germline V gene, CDR1 is SGHTA and CDR2 is FQGNSA. The CDR3 totals 14 residues. V was pared by 2 bases and J by 3 bases, with 11 bases between. The CDR3 region is CASSLYYTGYEQYF. Here the CDR3 DNA reads TGTGCCAGCAGCTTATACTATACAGGCTACGAGCAGTACTTC.